The clone carrying this TCR beta chain was seen repeatedly, ten times or more. Its specificity is unknown. The investigators amplified TCR beta CDR3 regions from RNA transcripts. RT-PCR in the first round (using the HTBI primer set) targeted the TCR CDR3. TCRdb fed the multiplex PCR reads into MiXCR, producing one record per CDR3 protein. The data hold 300,000 to 450,000 distinct CDR3 sequences, with around 15% observed a single time. The data were taken from a study of T cells in Graves' hyperthyroidism and ophthalmopathy. Study background: Once the initial diagnosis was made, peripheral blood was obtained before any treatment. General study points: Most clonotypes expanded in thyroid above 0.001 were likewise present in blood.

The CDR3 runs to 16 residues. V shed 5 bases and J 1 base; nucleotides not matched to a gene: 7. Germline lookup yields CDR1 MDHEN and CDR2 SYDVKM. Not enrolled were patients with uncontrolled infection, other autoimmune disease, pregnancy or lactation. The rearrangement links TRBV28 to TRBJ2-1, with 8 bases matching TRBD1. The origin of this receptor is a woman in her twenties or thirties with Graves' ophthalmopathy. The sequenced material came from blood. This CDR3 is CASSLPTGGSYNEQFF. CDR3 in DNA: TGTGCCAGCAGTCTCCCAACAGGGGGTTCCTACAATGAGCAGTTCTTC.